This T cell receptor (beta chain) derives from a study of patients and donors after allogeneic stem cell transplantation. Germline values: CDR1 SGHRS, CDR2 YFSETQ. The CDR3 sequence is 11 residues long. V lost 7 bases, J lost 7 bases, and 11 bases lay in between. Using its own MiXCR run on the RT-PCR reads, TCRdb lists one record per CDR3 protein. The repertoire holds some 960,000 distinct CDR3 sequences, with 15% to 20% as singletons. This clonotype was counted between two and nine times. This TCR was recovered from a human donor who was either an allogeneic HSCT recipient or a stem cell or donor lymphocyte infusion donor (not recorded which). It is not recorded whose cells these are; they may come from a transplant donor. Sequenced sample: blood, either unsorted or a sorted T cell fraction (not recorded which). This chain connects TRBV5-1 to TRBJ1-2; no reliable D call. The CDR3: CASGVDFGYTF. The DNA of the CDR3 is TGCGCCAGCGGGGTCGATTTTGGCTACACCTTC.